The present entry profiles one T cell receptor beta chain with its context. There is no known antigen for this receptor. Per-nucleotide qualities are absent, and no much larger clonotype sits a single base away. TCRbeta CDR3 regions were amplified from genomic DNA using the immunoSEQ Assay, a bias-controlled multiplex PCR. The authors processed their data as follows. Within the assay, amplification of reference gene primers was used to estimate how many nucleated cells each sample contained. Sequence reads were collapsed and filtered to measure the absolute abundance of every unique TCRbeta CDR3 rearrangement. For each sample, productive Simpson clonality was calculated as the square root of Simpson's diversity index over productive rearrangements. Held by TCRdb, this immuneACCESS table contains in-frame sequences only and omits some clones. Under half of the omission traces to an unresolved V gene where checked; the cause of the rest is unknown. V and J calls and clone size are copied from that table; D and trimming were computed from the DNA. The sample includes about 75,000 clones, with less than 85% observed a single time. Around 2.6% of the sample lies in the top ten.

The trim is 5 bases for V and 6 bases for J, with a gap of 9 bases between the germline ends. From cysteine to phenylalanine, the CDR3 is 12 amino acids long. Only the CDR3 part of the read is kept: 36 bases, read in frame from the first base. The germline V gene (reference sequence) specifies MNHEY as CDR1 and SMNVEV as CDR2. This sample is drawn from a study of blood T cell repertoires in COVID-19 (dated by TCRdb to about 2020). For context, the study as a whole: Samples covering the acute and convalescent phases of COVID-19 were provided by collaborators in the United States, Italy and Spain. Subjects who had been exposed to COVID-19, were actively infected with it, or had recovered from it provided the deeply sampled blood TCRbeta repertoires that made up the dataset. A freely available public database, intended as a resource for researchers studying the immune response to SARS-CoV-2, is where the repertoires were released. The sample metadata nearly always contained a de-identified subject ID, COVID-19 status, age in years and sex. HLA class I and class II types, where available, came from metadata supplied by the sample provider rather than from assay-based typing. The prospective study material was composed of cDNA or gDNA derived from T cells, B-cell-depleted T cells, or PBMCs. The samples were drawn from the first 160 participants of the ongoing ImmuneRACE study and from about 1,200 subjects provided by 6 global collaborators.

Collaborating institutions collected whole blood in K2EDTA tubes following their own protocols. For TCRbeta analysis, collaborators shipped samples as frozen whole blood, isolated PBMCs, or DNA extracted from either of those sample types. The paper as a whole reports these results and caveats: The amount of clinical and demographic metadata varied by source and participant and was provided uncurated.

The clonotype originates from a human donor with acute or convalescent COVID-19. The donor label of this sample is uncertain. The V and J segments used are TRBV27 and TRBJ2-3; the D gene assignment is ambiguous. The sample taken for sequencing was peripheral blood. The CDR3 amino acid sequence is: CASSLIGDTQYF. DNA sequence: TGTGCCAGCAGTCTTATCGGGGATACGCAGTATTTT.